A selection of T cell receptor beta chains follows, all from one sample in a study of blood T cell repertoires in COVID-19. TCRdb's copy holds only in-frame clones and misses some; the assay was immunoSEQ multiplex PCR. The sample holds 150,000 to 200,000 clones, roughly nine tenths seen once. Sequencing was done on a sample of peripheral blood. The source of these receptors is a woman older than 75 in a cohort sampled during active or convalescent COVID-19. Each CDR3 is given with its conserved first and last residue. The order of the fields is J gene, clone size, V gene, D gene, CDR3 DNA, CDR3 protein. A D gene is named only where the DNA matches it firmly. Clone size, where shown, is once, few, many, or a class for clones that have expanded.

TRBJ2-2,-,TRBV28,-,TGTGCCAGCACCCACATGCAGAACACCGGGGAGCTGTTTTTT,CASTHMQNTGELFF
TRBJ1-4,once,TRBV20-1,-,TGCAGTGCTCGACCGGGGGAGGAACTGTTTTTT,CSARPGEELFF
TRBJ2-1,-,TRBV2,-,TGTGCCAGCAAAGCCCGGACTTTCCAGAACAATGAGCAGTTCTTC,CASKARTFQNNEQFF
TRBJ2-3,-,TRBV5-1,-,TGCGCCAGCAGCTTGGCTACCCCGGGGGATACGCAGTATTTT,CASSLATPGDTQYF
TRBJ2-3,-,TRBV5-5,TRBD1,TGTGCCAGCAGCTTAGGGACAGCAACTAGCACAGATACGCAGTATTTT,CASSLGTATSTDTQYF
TRBJ1-2,-,TRBV6-6,-,TGTGCCAGCAGTTACGCGGTAGCTAACTATGGCTACACCTTC,CASSYAVANYGYTF
TRBJ1-1,-,TRBV28,TRBD1,TGTGCCAGCAGTTCGCTGGGACAGCCGAACACTGAAGCTTTCTTT,CASSSLGQPNTEAFF
TRBJ1-2,once,TRBV11-3,-,TGTGCCAGCAGCGGGTTGACAGGACAAGCTAACTATGGCTACACCTTC,CASSGLTGQANYGYTF
TRBJ2-5,-,TRBV5-1,-,TGCGCCAGCAGCTTGCGGGACTTAGAGACCCAGTACTTC,CASSLRDLETQYF
TRBJ1-4,-,TRBV5-4,-,TGTGCCAGCAGCTTGCCGGGGGAGGGGGAAAAACTGTTTTTT,CASSLPGEGEKLFF
TRBJ1-6,-,TRBV6-4,-,TGTGCCAGCAGTCGAACCTCCTCGGGACAAGAAAATTCACCCCTCCACTTT,CASSRTSSGQENSPLHF
TRBJ1-1,-,TRBV5-4,-,TGTGCCAGCAGAACTACGGCGCAGAACACTGAAGCTTTCTTT,CASRTTAQNTEAFF
TRBJ1-1,-,TRBV10-2,TRBD1,TGCGCCAGCCTCCCGGCTTTGGCAGGGGGCATGAACACTGAAGCTTTCTTT,CASLPALAGGMNTEAFF
TRBJ1-6,once,TRBV18,-,TGTGCCAGCTCACGACAGGCAAATTATAATTCACCCCTCCACTTT,CASSRQANYNSPLHF
TRBJ2-5,-,TRBV3-1/TRBV3-2,TRBD2,TGTGCCAGCAGCCAAGGCCGACTAGCGTACCAAGAGACCCAGTACTTC,CASSQGRLAYQETQYF
TRBJ1-3,-,TRBV24-1,-,TGTGCCACCAGTGATTCTGAGGCTGGAAACACCATATATTTT,CATSDSEAGNTIYF
TRBJ2-5,-,TRBV9,TRBD1,TGTGCCAGCAGCGTAGAAGGACAGGGGGAGACCCAGTACTTC,CASSVEGQGETQYF
TRBJ1-6,-,TRBV5-1,TRBD1,TGCGCCAGCAGCTTGGTGGAGACAGGGGGTCGTGCACCCCTCCACTTT,CASSLVETGGRAPLHF
TRBJ1-3,-,TRBV4-1,TRBD1,TGCGCCAGCAGCCAAGCCCGGACAGGGGGCGGAAACACCATATATTTT,CASSQARTGGGNTIYF
TRBJ1-1,-,TRBV6-2/TRBV6-3,-,TGTGCCAGCAGCCCCTGGGAGGGTCGGGGCACTGAAGCTTTCTTT,CASSPWEGRGTEAFF
TRBJ2-6,-,TRBV6-6,-,TGTGCCAGCAGCCCTCTAGGGGCCAACGTCCTGACTTTC,CASSPLGANVLTF
TRBJ2-2,few,TRBV7-9,-,TGTGCCAGCAGCGACGGGACAACGCGGTCGGGCACCGGGGAGCTGTTTTTT,CASSDGTTRSGTGELFF
TRBJ2-2,-,TRBV18,TRBD1,TGTGCCAGCTCATCAGGGGGTCTAAACACCGGGGAGCTGTTTTTT,CASSSGGLNTGELFF
TRBJ2-1,-,TRBV5-4,-,TGTGCCAGCAGCTTCGTCCAGGGGAACAATGAGCAGTTCTTC,CASSFVQGNNEQFF
TRBJ1-2,-,TRBV20-1,TRBD1,TGCAGTGCTTCCGGACAGGATGGCTACACCTTC,CSASGQDGYTF
TRBJ1-2,once,TRBV6-5,-,TGTGCCAGCAGTTTCAACAGTAACTATGGCTACACCTTC,CASSFNSNYGYTF
TRBJ1-5,-,TRBV23-1,TRBD1,TGCGCCAGCAGTCAATCCCAGCCCGGGACAGCTAGCAATCAGCCCCAGCATTTT,CASSQSQPGTASNQPQHF
TRBJ1-6,-,TRBV12-3/TRBV12-4,-,TGTGCCAGCAGTTCCGGACAGCATTCACCCCTCCACTTT,CASSSGQHSPLHF
TRBJ1-4,-,TRBV5-6,-,TGTGCCAGCAGCTTGTTCTGGGGCGAGGAAAAACTGTTTTTT,CASSLFWGEEKLFF
TRBJ1-2,few,TRBV27,TRBD1,TGTGCCAGCAGTTTATCAGGGGGCGTTGGCTACACCTTC,CASSLSGGVGYTF
TRBJ2-1,-,TRBV7-6,TRBD2,TGTGCCAGCAGCTTGAGGACTAGCGGGAGGGCTGGGGATGAGCAGTTCTTC,CASSLRTSGRAGDEQFF
TRBJ2-3,-,TRBV3-1/TRBV3-2,-,TGTGCCAGCAGCGGGCTAGCCCTGAGGACAGATACGCAGTATTTT,CASSGLALRTDTQYF